This T cell receptor (beta chain) was obtained from a study of cytomegalovirus exposure and HLA in healthy donors. This CDR3 spans 16 amino acids. Germline lookup yields CDR1 MNHNS and CDR2 SASEGT. V gave up 0 bases and J gave up 3 bases, with 14 bases separating them. Method: immunoSEQ multiplex PCR; TCRdb's copy keeps in-frame clones and lacks some. Of approximately 230,000 clones in the sample, more than 75% are singletons; the top ten hold around 11%. Sample: PBMCs. This rearrangement joins TRBV6-1 to TRBJ1-2, with D maybe TRBD1 (5 bases). This receptor was taken from a man aged 18 to 29 in good health and CMV-seropositive. CDR3 DNA sequence: TGTGCCAGCAGTGAAGCACCGGGGCAGCCAGACTATGGCTACACCTTC. It is translated as CASSEAPGQPDYGYTF.